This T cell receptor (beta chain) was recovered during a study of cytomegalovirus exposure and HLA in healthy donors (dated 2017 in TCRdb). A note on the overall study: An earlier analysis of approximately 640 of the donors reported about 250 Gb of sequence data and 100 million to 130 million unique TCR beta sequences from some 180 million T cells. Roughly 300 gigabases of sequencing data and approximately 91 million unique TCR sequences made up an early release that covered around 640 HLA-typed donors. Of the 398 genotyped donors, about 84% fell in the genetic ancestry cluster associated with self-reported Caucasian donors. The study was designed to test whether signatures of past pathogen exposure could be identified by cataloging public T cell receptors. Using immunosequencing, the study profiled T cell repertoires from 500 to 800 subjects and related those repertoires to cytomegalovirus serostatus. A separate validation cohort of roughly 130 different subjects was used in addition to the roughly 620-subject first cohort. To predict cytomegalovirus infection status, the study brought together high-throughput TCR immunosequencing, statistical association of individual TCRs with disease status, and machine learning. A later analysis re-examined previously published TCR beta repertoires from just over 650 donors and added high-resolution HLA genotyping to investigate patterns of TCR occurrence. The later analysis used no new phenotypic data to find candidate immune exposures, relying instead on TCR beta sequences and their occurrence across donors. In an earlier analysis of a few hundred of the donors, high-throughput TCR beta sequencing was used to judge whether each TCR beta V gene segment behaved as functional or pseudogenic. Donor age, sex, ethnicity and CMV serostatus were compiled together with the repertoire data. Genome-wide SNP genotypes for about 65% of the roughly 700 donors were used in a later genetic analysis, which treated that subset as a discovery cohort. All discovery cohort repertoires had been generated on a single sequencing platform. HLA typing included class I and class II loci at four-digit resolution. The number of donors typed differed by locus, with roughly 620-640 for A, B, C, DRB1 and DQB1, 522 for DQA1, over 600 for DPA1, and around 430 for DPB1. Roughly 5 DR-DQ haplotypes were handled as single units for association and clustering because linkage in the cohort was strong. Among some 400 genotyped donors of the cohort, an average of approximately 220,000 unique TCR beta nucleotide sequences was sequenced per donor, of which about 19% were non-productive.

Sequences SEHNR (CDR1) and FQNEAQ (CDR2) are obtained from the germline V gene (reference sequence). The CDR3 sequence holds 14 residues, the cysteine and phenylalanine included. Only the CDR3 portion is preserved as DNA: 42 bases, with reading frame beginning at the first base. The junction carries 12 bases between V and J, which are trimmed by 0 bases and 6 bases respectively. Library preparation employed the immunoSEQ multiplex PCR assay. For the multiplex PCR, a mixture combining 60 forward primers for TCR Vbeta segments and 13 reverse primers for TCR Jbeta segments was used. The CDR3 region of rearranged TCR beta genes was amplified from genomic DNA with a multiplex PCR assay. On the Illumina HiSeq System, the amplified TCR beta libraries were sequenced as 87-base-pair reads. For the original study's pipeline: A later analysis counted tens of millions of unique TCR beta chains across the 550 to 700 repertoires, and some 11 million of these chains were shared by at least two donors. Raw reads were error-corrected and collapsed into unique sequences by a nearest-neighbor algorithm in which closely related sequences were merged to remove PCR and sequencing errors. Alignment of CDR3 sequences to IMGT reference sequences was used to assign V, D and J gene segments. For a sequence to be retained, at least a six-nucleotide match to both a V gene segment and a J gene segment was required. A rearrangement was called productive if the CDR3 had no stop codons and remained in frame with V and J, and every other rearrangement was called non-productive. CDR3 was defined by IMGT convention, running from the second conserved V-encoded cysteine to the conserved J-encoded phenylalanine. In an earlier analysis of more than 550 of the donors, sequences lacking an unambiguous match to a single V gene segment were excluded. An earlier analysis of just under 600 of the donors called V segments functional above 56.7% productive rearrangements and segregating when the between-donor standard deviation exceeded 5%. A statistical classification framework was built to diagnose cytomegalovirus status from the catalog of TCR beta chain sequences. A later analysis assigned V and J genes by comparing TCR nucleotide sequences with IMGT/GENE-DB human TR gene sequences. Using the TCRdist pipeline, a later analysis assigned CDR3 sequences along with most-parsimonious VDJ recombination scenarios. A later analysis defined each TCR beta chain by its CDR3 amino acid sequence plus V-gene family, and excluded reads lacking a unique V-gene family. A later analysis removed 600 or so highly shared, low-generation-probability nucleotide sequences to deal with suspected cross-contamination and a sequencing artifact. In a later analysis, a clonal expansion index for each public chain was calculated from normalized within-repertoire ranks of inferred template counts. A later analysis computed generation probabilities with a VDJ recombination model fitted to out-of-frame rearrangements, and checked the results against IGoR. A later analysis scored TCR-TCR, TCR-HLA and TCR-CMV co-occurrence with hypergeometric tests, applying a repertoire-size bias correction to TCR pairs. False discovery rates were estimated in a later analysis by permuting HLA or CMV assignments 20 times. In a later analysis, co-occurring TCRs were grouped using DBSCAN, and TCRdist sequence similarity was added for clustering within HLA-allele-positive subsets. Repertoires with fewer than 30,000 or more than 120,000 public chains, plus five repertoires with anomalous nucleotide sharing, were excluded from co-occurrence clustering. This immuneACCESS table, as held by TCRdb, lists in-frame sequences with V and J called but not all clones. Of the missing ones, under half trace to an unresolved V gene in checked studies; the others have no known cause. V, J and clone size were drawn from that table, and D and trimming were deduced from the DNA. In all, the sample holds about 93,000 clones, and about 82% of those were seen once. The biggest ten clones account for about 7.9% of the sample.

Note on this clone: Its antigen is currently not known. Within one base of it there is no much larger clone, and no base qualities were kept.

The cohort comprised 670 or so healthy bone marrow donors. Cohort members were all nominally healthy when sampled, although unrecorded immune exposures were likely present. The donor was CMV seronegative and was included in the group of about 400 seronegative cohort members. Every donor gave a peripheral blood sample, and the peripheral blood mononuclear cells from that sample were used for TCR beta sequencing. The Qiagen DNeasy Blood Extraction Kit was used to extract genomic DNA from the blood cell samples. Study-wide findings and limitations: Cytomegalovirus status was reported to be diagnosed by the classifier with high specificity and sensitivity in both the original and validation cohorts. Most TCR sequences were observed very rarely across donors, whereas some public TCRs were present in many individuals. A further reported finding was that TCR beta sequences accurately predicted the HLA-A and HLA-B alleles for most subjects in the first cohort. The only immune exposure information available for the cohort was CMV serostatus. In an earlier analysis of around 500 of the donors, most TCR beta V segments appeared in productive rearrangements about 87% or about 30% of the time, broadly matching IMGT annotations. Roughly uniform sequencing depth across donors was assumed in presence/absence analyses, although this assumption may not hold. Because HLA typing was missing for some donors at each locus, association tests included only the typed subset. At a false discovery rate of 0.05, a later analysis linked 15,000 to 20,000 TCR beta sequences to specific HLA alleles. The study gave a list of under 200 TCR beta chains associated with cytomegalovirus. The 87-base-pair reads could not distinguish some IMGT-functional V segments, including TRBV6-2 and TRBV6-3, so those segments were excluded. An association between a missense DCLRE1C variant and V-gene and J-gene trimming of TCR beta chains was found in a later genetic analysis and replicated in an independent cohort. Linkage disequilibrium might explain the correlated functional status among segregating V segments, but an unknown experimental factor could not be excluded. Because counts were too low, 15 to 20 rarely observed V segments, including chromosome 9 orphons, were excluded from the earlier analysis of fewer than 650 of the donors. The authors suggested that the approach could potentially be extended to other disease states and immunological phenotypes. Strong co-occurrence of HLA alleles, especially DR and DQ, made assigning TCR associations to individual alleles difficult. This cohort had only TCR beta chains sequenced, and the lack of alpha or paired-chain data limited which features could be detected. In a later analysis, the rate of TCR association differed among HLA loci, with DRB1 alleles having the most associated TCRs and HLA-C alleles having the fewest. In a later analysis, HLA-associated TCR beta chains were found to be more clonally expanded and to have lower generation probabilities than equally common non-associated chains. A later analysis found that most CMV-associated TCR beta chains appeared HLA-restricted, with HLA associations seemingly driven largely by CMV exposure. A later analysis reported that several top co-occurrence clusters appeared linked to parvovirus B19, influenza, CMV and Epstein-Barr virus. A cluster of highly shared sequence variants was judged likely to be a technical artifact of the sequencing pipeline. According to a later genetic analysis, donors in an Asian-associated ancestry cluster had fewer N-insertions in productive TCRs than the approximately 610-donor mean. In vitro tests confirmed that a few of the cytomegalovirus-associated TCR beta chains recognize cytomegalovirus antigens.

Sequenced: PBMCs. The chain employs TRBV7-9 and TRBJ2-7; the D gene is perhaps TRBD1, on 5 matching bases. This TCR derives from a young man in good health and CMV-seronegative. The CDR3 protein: CASSLAWERGEQYF. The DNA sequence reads TGTGCCAGCAGCTTAGCGTGGGAAAGGGGCGAGCAGTACTTC.